In this sample, the clone carrying this T cell receptor (beta chain) turned up a few times. Its target is not known. The length of the CDR3 is 14 residues. The V end was cut by 5 bases, the J end by 6 bases, with 16 bases between. CDR1 and CDR2 from the germline V gene are SGHTA and FQGNSA. The data were obtained in a study of T-cell reconstitution after alpha-beta-depleted transplantation in children. The study, taken as a whole, reports: Counts and diversity of T cells one year after transplant came mostly from newly produced T cells. Some patients' high day-60 TCRbeta diversity was attributed to recipient cells surviving conditioning. Reportedly, roughly two months post-transplant, alpha-beta T cells arose from several hundred expanded graft clones.

A TCRbeta library incorporating unique molecular identifiers was prepared. TCRdb used MiXCR to reprocess the PCR reads, holding one entry per CDR3 protein. The sample has about 980,000 distinct CDR3 sequences; about 26% are singletons. This receptor was obtained from a boy under three years old who had a stem cell transplant for SCID, so the T cells may come from the graft donor. The chain employs TRBV7-2 and TRBJ1-2; D might be TRBD1 (6 bases). Material: PBMCs, mostly from graft donor cells, obtained 360 days after TCRalphabeta/CD19-depleted stem cell transplant. CDR3: CASSPPDRDNGYTF. The CDR3 DNA is TGTGCCAGCAGCCCTCCGGACCGGGACAATGGCTACACCTTC.